Listed below are T cell receptor beta chains from one sample, sequenced in a study of blood T cell repertoires in COVID-19. Assay used: immunoSEQ multiplex PCR; TCRdb lists only in-frame clones, some missing. Among roughly 200,000 clones, over 80% were seen once, and the ten largest hold 27%. The sequenced material came from peripheral blood. These receptors came from a man aged 35 to 55 with acute or convalescent COVID-19. The CDR3 runs from the conserved cysteine through the conserved F or W. D genes are given only for firm matches. A clone size is listed for some rows: how often the clone was seen (once, few, many), or a class if it is expanded.

>TRBV19|13|TRBJ1-6|-|-
TGTGCCAGTAGTCAACAGACCAATTCACCCCTCCACTTT
CASSQQTNSPLHF
>TRBV27|18|TRBJ2-1|TRBD2|-
TGTGCCAGCAGTTCCCAATGGACTAGCGGGAGGGTGGGCAATGAGCAGTTCTTC
CASSSQWTSGRVGNEQFF
>TRBV6-6|17|TRBJ2-6|TRBD1|-
TGTGCCAGCAGTCCGGACAGGCCTAACTCTGGGGCCAACGTCCTGACTTTC
CASSPDRPNSGANVLTF
>TRBV27|14|TRBJ2-3|-|-
TGTGCCAGCAGTTTTGGGGGACACGGTAATACGCAGTATTTT
CASSFGGHGNTQYF
>TRBV29-1|13|TRBJ2-7|-|-
TGCAGCGCCGGAGCCGCTAGCTTCTACGAGCAGTACTTC
CSAGAASFYEQYF
>TRBV20-1|14|TRBJ1-5|TRBD1|-
TGCAGTGCTAGTTCGGGGACAGGAAATCAGCCCCAGCATTTT
CSASSGTGNQPQHF
>TRBV4-1|17|TRBJ2-1|TRBD2|-
TGCGCCAGCAGCCGTCCCCGAGGACTAGCGGGATACAATGAGCAGTTCTTC
CASSRPRGLAGYNEQFF
>TRBV5-4|13|TRBJ1-2|-|-
TGTGCCAGCAGCTTGAGAGGAGTTCGGGGCTACACCTTC
CASSLRGVRGYTF
>TRBV19|15|TRBJ1-4|TRBD1|-
TGTGCCAGTAGGGACAGGGTGGCAACTAATGAAAAACTGTTTTTT
CASRDRVATNEKLFF
>TRBV27|15|TRBJ1-1|-|once
TGTGCCAGCAGTTCCCCCGGGGGGATTAAAACTGAAGCTTTCTTT
CASSSPGGIKTEAFF
>TRBV3-1/TRBV3-2|15|TRBJ1-4|TRBD1|-
TGTGCCAGCAGCCAAGATTGGGACAGTAATGAAAAACTGTTTTTT
CASSQDWDSNEKLFF
>TRBV4-1|13|TRBJ2-3|-|-
TGCGCCAGCAGCCAAGTCCTCCTAGATACGCAGTATTTT
CASSQVLLDTQYF
>TRBV6-4|17|TRBJ2-7|TRBD1|-
TGTGCCAGCAGTACTCAGATAAAGGGACAGGCCTCCCGGGAGCAGTACTTC
CASSTQIKGQASREQYF
>TRBV7-2|13|TRBJ1-1|-|-
TGTGCCAGCAGCTCCCGCCGACATACTGAAGCTTTCTTT
CASSSRRHTEAFF
>TRBV5-4|13|TRBJ1-5|TRBD1|-
TGTGCCAGCAGTCAGGGGGAAAGGGAGCCCCAGCATTTT
CASSQGEREPQHF
>TRBV24-1|13|TRBJ2-3|-|-
TGTGCCACCAGTGATCTTGGCACAGATACGCAGTATTTT
CATSDLGTDTQYF
>TRBV5-6|18|TRBJ1-3|-|few
TGTGCCAGCAGACATCTCCGGTCTCAGGGACTCCCTGGAAACACCATATATTTT
CASRHLRSQGLPGNTIYF
>TRBV7-8|18|TRBJ2-1|-|-
TGTGCCAGCAGCGGTTACGGCTACAGGCTAGGCTCCTACAATGAGCAGTTCTTC
CASSGYGYRLGSYNEQFF
>TRBV6-1|14|TRBJ2-5|TRBD2|-
TGTGCCAGCAGTGATGGCGGGAGTGATGAGACCCAGTACTTC
CASSDGGSDETQYF
>TRBV7-8|17|TRBJ2-3|TRBD2|-
TGTGCCAGCAGCTTTAGCGGTAACAGCGGGAGGTCAGTGGGGCAGTATTTT
CASSFSGNSGRSVGQYF
>TRBV2|14|TRBJ2-1|TRBD2|-
TGTGCCAGCAGGACTAGCGGGATAGGCGGTGAGCAGTTCTTC
CASRTSGIGGEQFF
>TRBV19|14|TRBJ1-2|-|few
TGTGCCAGTAGTATGCAACAGGGAAACTATGGCTACACCTTC
CASSMQQGNYGYTF
>TRBV7-8|14|TRBJ2-3|-|-
TGTGCCAGCAGCTTACTTACTGGGCCAGATACGCAGTATTTT
CASSLLTGPDTQYF
>TRBV3-1/TRBV3-2|16|TRBJ2-7|TRBD2|-
TGTGCCAGCAGCCAAGGGACTAGCGGGATGCGTAATTGGCAGTACTTC
CASSQGTSGMRNWQYF
>TRBV30|16|TRBJ2-1|-|-
TGTGCCTGGAGCAAACCGGGACTCCGCCAATACAATGAGCAGTTCTTC
CAWSKPGLRQYNEQFF
>TRBV6-5|15|TRBJ1-4|TRBD1|-
TGTGCCAGCAGTTACTCCGACAGGGGTAATGAAAAACTGTTTTTT
CASSYSDRGNEKLFF
>TRBV5-4|14|TRBJ2-3|TRBD2|once
TGTGCCAGCAGTACAGCGGGAGTCACAGATACGCAGTATTTT
CASSTAGVTDTQYF
>TRBV6-5|13|TRBJ2-7|-|-
TGTGCCAGCAGTTACGGCGGAACTTACGAGCAGTACTTC
CASSYGGTYEQYF
>TRBV7-2|15|TRBJ1-5|-|-
TGTGCCAGCAGCTTAGTCCGGACAGACAATCAGCCCCAGCATTTT
CASSLVRTDNQPQHF
>TRBV30|14|TRBJ1-4|TRBD1|-
TGTGCCTGGAGAGATACAGGGGGAAATGAAAAACTGTTTTTT
CAWRDTGGNEKLFF
>TRBV10-3|16|TRBJ1-2|TRBD1|once
TGTGCCATCCCCCCAGGACAGGGGCCGTTTAACTATGGCTACACCTTC
CAIPPGQGPFNYGYTF
>TRBV30|14|TRBJ2-5|TRBD2|-
TGTGCCTGGGGACTAGCGGGAGTAGGCGAGACCCAGTACTTC
CAWGLAGVGETQYF
>TRBV28|11|TRBJ1-2|-|-
TGTGCCAGCAGCCGTAACTATGGCTACACCTTC
CASSRNYGYTF
>TRBV7-2|14|TRBJ1-1|-|-
TGTGCCAGCAGCTCAGGGACTTCCCGCACTGAAGCTTTCTTT
CASSSGTSRTEAFF
>TRBV6-6|13|TRBJ2-1|-|-
TGTGCCAGCAGTACCCGACTAGACAATGAGCAGTTCTTC
CASSTRLDNEQFF
>TRBV6-1|14|TRBJ1-3|TRBD1|-
TGTGCCAGCAGTGAACGACAGGGGGGGAACACCATATATTTT
CASSERQGGNTIYF
>TRBV7-6|14|TRBJ1-1|-|once
TGTGCCAGCAGCTTAGTCGGGGGGGTGGCTGAAGCTTTCTTT
CASSLVGGVAEAFF
>TRBV9|15|TRBJ2-1|TRBD2|-
TGTGCCAGCAGCGTAGCGGGAGGGCCTATGAATGAGCAGTTCTTC
CASSVAGGPMNEQFF
>TRBV10-3|14|TRBJ2-7|-|once
TGTGCCATCAGTGAGGGAGGGGTGGCCTACGAGCAGTACTTC
CAISEGGVAYEQYF
>TRBV2|14|TRBJ1-1|TRBD1|-
TGTGCCAGCATGCTACAGGGGATGAACACTGAAGCTTTCTTT
CASMLQGMNTEAFF
>TRBV3-1/TRBV3-2|16|TRBJ2-1|-|-
TGTGCCAGCAGCCCCCTTGCCGCGGGAATCCCCATCGAGCAGTTCTTC
CASSPLAAGIPIEQFF
>TRBV3-1/TRBV3-2|14|TRBJ1-1|TRBD1|-
TGTGCCAGCAGCCACTGGGACAGGAACACTGAAGCTTTCTTT
CASSHWDRNTEAFF
>TRBV10-1|14|TRBJ2-5|-|few
TGCGCCAGCAAAACCAGCGGAGCTCAAGAGACCCAGTACTTC
CASKTSGAQETQYF
>TRBV12-3/TRBV12-4|13|TRBJ1-2|-|-
TGTGCCAGCAGTGAATGGAGCGGGTATGGCTACACCTTC
CASSEWSGYGYTF
>TRBV7-2|14|TRBJ1-1|-|-
TGTGCCAGCAGCTCCTCCTCACTCTTCACTGAAGCTTTCTTT
CASSSSSLFTEAFF
>TRBV13|18|TRBJ2-2|TRBD2|once
TGTGCCAGCAGCACCCTTGGACTAGTCACCTCGAACACCGGGGAGCTGTTTTTT
CASSTLGLVTSNTGELFF
>TRBV2|16|TRBJ2-3|-|-
TGTGCCAGCAGATATCGACAGGCAACAGCCCCAGATACGCAGTATTTT
CASRYRQATAPDTQYF
>TRBV19|16|TRBJ2-1|-|-
TGTGCCAGTAGTACTCCAGCGGGTCTCTTCCGTCATGAGCAGTTCTTC
CASSTPAGLFRHEQFF